The 3 T cell receptor beta chains in this list originate from one sample, sequenced in a study of blood T cell repertoires in COVID-19. The method was immunoSEQ multiplex PCR; TCRdb's version includes in-frame clones alone and lacks a portion of them. Here the sample spans 50,000 or so clones, approximately 88% being singletons. The sequencing sample was made of peripheral blood. The receptors originated from a man in his 70s with acute or convalescent COVID-19.

J is TRBJ1-5 and V is TRBV6-5; 9 bases are a match to TRBD1. The CDR3 runs to 14 residues. J gave up 7 bases and V 6 bases, and 7 bases lay outside the gene matches. Germline loops: CDR1 MNHEY, CDR2 SVGAGI. Written as DNA, the CDR3 is TGTGCCAGCAGACTACAGGGGGCAAGCCAGCCCCAGCATTTT. Protein product: CASRLQGASQPQHF.

The V call is TRBV29-1, the J call TRBJ1-1; D is uncertain. Germline lookup yields CDR1 SQVTM and CDR2 ANQGSEA. CDR3 length: 14 residues. Trimming pared 0 bases from V and 1 base from J, leaving 9 bases between. CDR3 in amino acids: CSVEDLRANTEAFF. As DNA, the CDR3 is TGCAGCGTTGAAGATCTGAGGGCGAACACTGAAGCTTTCTTT.

The rearrangement joins TRBV19 to TRBJ2-5; 10 bases align to TRBD2. CDR1 LNHDA and CDR2 SQIVND come from the germline V gene (reference sequence). The CDR3 loop spans 16 amino acids. The ends lost 5 bases at V and 4 bases at J; junction bases unmatched: 10. CDR3 DNA: TGTGCCAGTAGTTTCCGACCCGGGACTAGCGCAGAGACCCAGTACTTC. Translating gives CASSFRPGTSAETQYF.